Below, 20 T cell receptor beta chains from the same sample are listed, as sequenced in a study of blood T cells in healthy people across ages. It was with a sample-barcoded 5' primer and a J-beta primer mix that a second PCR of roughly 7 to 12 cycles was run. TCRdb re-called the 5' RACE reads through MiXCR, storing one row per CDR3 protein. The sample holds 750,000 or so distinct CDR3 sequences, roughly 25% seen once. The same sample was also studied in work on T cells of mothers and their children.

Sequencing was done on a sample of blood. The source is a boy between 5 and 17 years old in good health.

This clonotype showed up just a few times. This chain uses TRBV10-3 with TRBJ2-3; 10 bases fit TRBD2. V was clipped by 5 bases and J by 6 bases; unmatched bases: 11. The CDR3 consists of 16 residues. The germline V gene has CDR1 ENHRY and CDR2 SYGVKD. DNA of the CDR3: TGTGCCATCAGTCCTAGCGGGAGCGACCGCGGGGATACGCAGTATTTT. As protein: CAISPSGSDRGDTQYF.

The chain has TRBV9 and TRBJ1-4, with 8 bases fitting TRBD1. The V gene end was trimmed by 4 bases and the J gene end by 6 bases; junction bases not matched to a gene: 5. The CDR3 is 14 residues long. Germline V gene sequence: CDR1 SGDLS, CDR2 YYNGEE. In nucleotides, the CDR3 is TGTGCCAGCAGCCGACAGGGGAGTCATGAAAAACTGTTTTTT. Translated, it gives CASSRQGSHEKLFF.

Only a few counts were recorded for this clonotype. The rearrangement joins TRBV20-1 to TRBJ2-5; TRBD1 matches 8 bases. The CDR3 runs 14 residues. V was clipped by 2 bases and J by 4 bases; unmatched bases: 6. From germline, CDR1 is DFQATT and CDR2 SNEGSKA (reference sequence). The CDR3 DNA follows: TGCAGTGCTAGAACCCAGGGGGCGCGAGAGACCCAGTACTTC. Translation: CSARTQGARETQYF.

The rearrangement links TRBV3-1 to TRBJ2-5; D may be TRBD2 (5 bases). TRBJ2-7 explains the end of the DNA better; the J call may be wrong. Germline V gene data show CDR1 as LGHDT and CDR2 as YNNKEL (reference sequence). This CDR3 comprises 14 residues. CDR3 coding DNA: TGTGCCAGCAGCCAGAGCGGCTTCACCTACGAGCAGTACTTC. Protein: CASSQSGFTYEQYF.

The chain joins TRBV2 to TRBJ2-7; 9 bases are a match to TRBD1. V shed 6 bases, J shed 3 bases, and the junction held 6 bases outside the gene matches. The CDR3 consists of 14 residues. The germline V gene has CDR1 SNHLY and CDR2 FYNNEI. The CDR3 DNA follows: TGTGCCAGCAGAACTGGACAGGGGATCTACGAGCAGTACTTC. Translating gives CASRTGQGIYEQYF.

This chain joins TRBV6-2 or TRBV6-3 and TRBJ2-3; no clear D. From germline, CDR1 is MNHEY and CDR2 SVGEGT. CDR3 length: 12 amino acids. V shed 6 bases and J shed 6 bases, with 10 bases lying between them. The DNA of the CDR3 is TGTGCCAGCAGCGACCCTTGGGATACGCAGTATTTT. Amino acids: CASSDPWDTQYF.

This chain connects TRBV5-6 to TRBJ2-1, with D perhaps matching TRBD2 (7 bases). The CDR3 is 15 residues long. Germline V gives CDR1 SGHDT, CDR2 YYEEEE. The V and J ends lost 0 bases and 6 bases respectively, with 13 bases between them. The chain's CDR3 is CASSLAHREGNEQFF. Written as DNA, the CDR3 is TGTGCCAGCAGCTTGGCCCACAGGGAGGGCAATGAGCAGTTCTTC. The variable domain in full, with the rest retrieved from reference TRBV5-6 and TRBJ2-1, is DAGVTQSPTHLIKTRGQQVTLRCSPKSGHDTVSWYQQALGQGPQFIFQYYEEEERQRGNFPDRFSGHQFPNYSSELNVNALLLGDSALYLCASSLAHREGNEQFFGPGTRLTVL.

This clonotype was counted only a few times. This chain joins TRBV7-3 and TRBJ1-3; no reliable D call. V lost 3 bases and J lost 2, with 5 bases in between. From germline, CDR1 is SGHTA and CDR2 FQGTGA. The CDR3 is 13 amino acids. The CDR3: CASSLMAGNTIYF. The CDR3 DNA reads TGTGCCAGCAGCTTGATGGCTGGAAACACCATATATTTT.

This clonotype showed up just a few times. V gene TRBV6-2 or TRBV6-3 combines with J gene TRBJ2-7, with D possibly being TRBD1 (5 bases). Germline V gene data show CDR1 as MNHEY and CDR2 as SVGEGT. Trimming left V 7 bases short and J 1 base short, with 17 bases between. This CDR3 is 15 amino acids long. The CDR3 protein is CASNDRQTRSYEQYF. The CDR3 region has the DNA TGTGCCAGCAACGACCGACAGACCCGATCCTACGAGCAGTACTTC.

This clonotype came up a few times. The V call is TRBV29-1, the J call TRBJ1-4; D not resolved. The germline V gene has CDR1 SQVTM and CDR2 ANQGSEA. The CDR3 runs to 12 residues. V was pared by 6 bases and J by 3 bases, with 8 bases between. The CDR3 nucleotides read TGCAGCGTCGGCAGACCTAATGAAAAACTGTTTTTT. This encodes CSVGRPNEKLFF.

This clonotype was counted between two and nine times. The CDR3 sequence is CSATGQAVPTDTQYF. The CDR3 nucleotides read TGCAGTGCTACAGGACAGGCTGTACCCACAGATACGCAGTATTTT. This chain joins TRBV20-1 and TRBJ2-3, with 7 bases lining up with TRBD1. The germline CDR1 and CDR2 sequences are DFQATT and SNEGSKA (reference sequence). The CDR3 totals 15 residues. The ends lost 4 bases at V and 2 bases at J; junction bases unmatched: 9.

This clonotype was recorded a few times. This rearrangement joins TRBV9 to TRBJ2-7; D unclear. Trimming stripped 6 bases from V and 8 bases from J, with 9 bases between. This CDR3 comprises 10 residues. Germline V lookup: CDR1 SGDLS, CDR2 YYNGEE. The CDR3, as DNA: TGTGCCAGCAACGGTTGGAAGCAGTACTTC. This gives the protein CASNGWKQYF.

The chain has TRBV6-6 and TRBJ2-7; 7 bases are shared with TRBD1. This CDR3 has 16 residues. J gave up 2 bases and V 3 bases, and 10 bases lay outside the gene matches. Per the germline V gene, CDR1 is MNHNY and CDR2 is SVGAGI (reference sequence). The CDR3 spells CASSYSDRSPPYEQYF. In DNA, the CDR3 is TGTGCCAGCAGTTATTCGGACAGGTCCCCTCCCTACGAGCAGTACTTC.

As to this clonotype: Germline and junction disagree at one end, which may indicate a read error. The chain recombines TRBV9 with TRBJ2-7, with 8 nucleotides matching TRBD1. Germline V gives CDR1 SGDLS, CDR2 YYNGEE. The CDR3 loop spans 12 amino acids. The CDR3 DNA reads TGTGCCAGCAGCGGAGGCGGGACAGGAATGTTCTTC. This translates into CASSGGGTGMFF.

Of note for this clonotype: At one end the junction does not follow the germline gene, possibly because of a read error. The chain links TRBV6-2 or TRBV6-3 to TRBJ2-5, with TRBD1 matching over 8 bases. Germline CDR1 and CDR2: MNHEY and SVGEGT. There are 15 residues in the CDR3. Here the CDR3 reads CASGYRDRKSETQYF. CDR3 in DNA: TGTGCCAGCGGTTACAGGGACAGGAAGTCAGAGACCCAGTACTTC.

CDR3 amino acids: CASSRPQGVQETQYF. The CDR3 bases are TGTGCCAGCAGCAGACCTCAGGGGGTCCAAGAGACCCAGTACTTC. The chain has TRBV13 and TRBJ2-5; 7 bases are a match to TRBD1. The J segment lost 1 base and the V segment lost 5 bases, leaving 7 bases of the junction unmatched. Germline values: CDR1 PRHDT, CDR2 FYEKMQ (reference sequence). The CDR3 is made up of 15 amino acids.

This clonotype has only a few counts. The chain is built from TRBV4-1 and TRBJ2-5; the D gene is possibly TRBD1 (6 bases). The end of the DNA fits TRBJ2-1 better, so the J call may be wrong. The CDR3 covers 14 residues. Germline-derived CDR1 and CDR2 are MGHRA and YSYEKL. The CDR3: CASSPWDIGDEQFF. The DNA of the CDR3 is TGCGCCAGCAGCCCCTGGGACATTGGCGATGAGCAGTTCTTC.

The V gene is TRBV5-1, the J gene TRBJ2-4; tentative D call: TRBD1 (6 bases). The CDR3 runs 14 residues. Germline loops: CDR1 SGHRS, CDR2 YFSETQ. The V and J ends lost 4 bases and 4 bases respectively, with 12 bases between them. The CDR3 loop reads CASSPDSRKNIQYF. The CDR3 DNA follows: TGCGCCAGCAGCCCGGACAGTCGGAAAAACATTCAGTACTTC.

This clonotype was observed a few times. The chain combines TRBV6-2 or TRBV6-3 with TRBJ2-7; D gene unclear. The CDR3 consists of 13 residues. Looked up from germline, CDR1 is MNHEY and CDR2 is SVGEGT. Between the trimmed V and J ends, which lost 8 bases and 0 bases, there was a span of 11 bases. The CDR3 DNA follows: TGTGCCAGCCTGGCAGAAAGCTCCTACGAGCAGTACTTC. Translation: CASLAESSYEQYF.

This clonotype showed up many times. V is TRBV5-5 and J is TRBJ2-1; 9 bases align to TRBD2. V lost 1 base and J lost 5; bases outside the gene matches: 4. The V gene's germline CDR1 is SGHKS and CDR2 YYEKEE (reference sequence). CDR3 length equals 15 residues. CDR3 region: CASSLLAGANNEQFF. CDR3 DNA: TGTGCCAGCAGCTTGTTAGCGGGGGCCAACAATGAGCAGTTCTTC.